These 25 T cell receptor beta chains share one sample of origin, sequenced in a study of cytomegalovirus exposure and HLA in healthy donors. Primers included in the PCR were 60 Vbeta and 13 Jbeta primers. Profiled with immunoSEQ multiplex PCR; TCRdb holds only in-frame clones, not every one. The specimen's table records around 200,000 clones. Sequencing used PBMCs. The receptors stem from a woman between 18 and 29 years old in good health and CMV-seropositive.

The V and J genes are TRBV29-1 and TRBJ1-1, with no clear D. Germline V gene lookup returns CDR1 SQVTM and CDR2 ANQGSEA. The V end lost 2 bases, the J end lost 3 bases, and 7 bases lay between the germline ends. The CDR3 sequence is 12 residues long. The CDR3 here is CSVELGHTEAFF. Written as DNA, the CDR3 is TGCAGCGTTGAACTCGGTCACACTGAAGCTTTCTTT.

The chain links TRBV7-9 to TRBJ2-5; perhaps TRBD1 as D (6 bases). CDR3 length: 12 amino acids. The V gene lost 8 bases and the J gene lost 5 bases, with 12 bases spanning the gap. Germline assignment: CDR1 SEHNR and CDR2 FQNEAQ (reference sequence). The CDR3 bases are TGTGCCAGCGGAACAGGGATGGAGACCCAGTACTTC. This gives the protein CASGTGMETQYF. Combining the CDR3 with reference TRBV7-9 and TRBJ2-5 gives the whole variable domain DTGVSQNPRHKITKRGQNVTFRCDPISEHNRLYWYRQTLGQGPEFLTYFQNEAQLEKSRLLSDRFSAERPKGSFSTLEIQRTEQGDSAMYLCASGTGMETQYFGPGTRLLVL.

The V call is TRBV7-8, the J call TRBJ1-4; the D gene is possibly TRBD1 (5 bases). This CDR3 spans 16 amino acids. Germline CDR1 reads SGHVS; CDR2 reads FQNEAQ. With 0 bases removed from V and 0 bases from J, the gap between germline ends came to 8 bases. CDR3 residues: CASSLAGVATNEKLFF. The CDR3 coding sequence is TGTGCCAGCAGCTTAGCAGGGGTTGCAACTAATGAAAAACTGTTTTTT.

CDR3 DNA sequence: TGTGCCTGGAGTGTAGCTCCACTAGCGGGAGGCACAGATACGCAGTATTTT. This translates into CAWSVAPLAGGTDTQYF. The chain links TRBV30 to TRBJ2-3, with 11 bases that match TRBD2. The ends lost 0 bases at V and 1 base at J; junction bases unmatched: 6. The CDR3 runs 17 residues. Germline-derived CDR1 and CDR2 are GTSNPN and SVGIG (reference sequence).

The V and J genes are TRBV7-9 and TRBJ1-4; the D is unclear. Deletions cut 6 bases from V and 0 bases from J, with 8 bases between. This CDR3 is 14 amino acids long. Germline V CDR1 and CDR2: SEHNR, FQNEAQ (reference sequence). DNA for the CDR3: TGTGCCAGCAGTGTGAGGCCAACTAATGAAAAACTGTTTTTT. It encodes CASSVRPTNEKLFF. The whole variable domain, filled in from reference TRBV7-9 and TRBJ1-4, reads DTGVSQNPRHKITKRGQNVTFRCDPISEHNRLYWYRQTLGQGPEFLTYFQNEAQLEKSRLLSDRFSAERPKGSFSTLEIQRTEQGDSAMYLCASSVRPTNEKLFFGSGTQLSVL.

The genes are TRBV9 and TRBJ2-3, with D uncertain. Trimming removed 5 bases at V and 6 bases at J, with 13 bases between. This CDR3 region has 13 residues. Germline assignment: CDR1 SGDLS and CDR2 YYNGEE. The CDR3 DNA reads TGTGCCAGCAGTCCAGGTGGTGCGGATACGCAGTATTTT. Protein sequence: CASSPGGADTQYF.

The chain is built from TRBV7-9 and TRBJ2-1; TRBD2 agrees at 13 bases. Looked up from germline, CDR1 is SEHNR and CDR2 is FQNEAQ (reference sequence). With 5 bases clipped from V and 8 bases from J, the junction kept 6 bases outside the gene matches. CDR3 length equals 15 residues. The CDR3 here is CASSAGTSGIYEQFF. CDR3 nucleotide sequence: TGTGCCAGCAGCGCCGGGACTAGCGGGATCTATGAGCAGTTCTTC.

The chain carries TRBV4-2 and TRBJ2-3; 14 bases agree with TRBD2. The CDR3 runs 17 residues. Per germline, CDR1 LGHNA and CDR2 YNFKEQ. With V trimmed by 2 bases and J by 5 bases, 6 bases remained unmatched. In DNA form, the CDR3 reads TGTGCCAGCAGCCAACTGGGACTAGCGGGAGAGGAAGATACGCAGTATTTT. It encodes CASSQLGLAGEEDTQYF.

The chain employs TRBV29-1 and TRBJ2-1; 9 bases fit TRBD2. This CDR3 is built from 16 residues. J gave up 0 bases and V 5 bases, and 8 bases lay outside the gene matches. Germline loops: CDR1 SQVTM, CDR2 ANQGSEA. As DNA, the CDR3 is TGCAGCGTTTTATTTCAGACTAGCGGCTCCTACAATGAGCAGTTCTTC. This gives the protein CSVLFQTSGSYNEQFF.

The genes are TRBV19 and TRBJ2-1, with 9 positions matching TRBD2. The J segment lost 10 bases and the V segment lost 5 bases, leaving 9 bases of the junction unmatched. This CDR3 is built from 14 residues. CDR1 is LNHDA, CDR2 SQIVND, per germline (reference sequence). The chain's CDR3 is CASSFSGGGLEQFF. CDR3 nucleotides: TGTGCCAGTAGTTTTAGCGGGGGCGGACTGGAGCAGTTCTTC.

V is TRBV10-3 and J is TRBJ2-5; TRBD1 is a possible D gene (7 bases). From germline, CDR1 is ENHRY and CDR2 SYGVKD. CDR3 size: 18 residues. The germline V and J ends were trimmed by 2 bases and 1 base, with 20 bases remaining between them. CDR3 sequence (DNA): TGTGCCATCAGTGAGGAACTAGGGGGCTGGGGGGTCCAAGAGACCCAGTACTTC. Residues: CAISEELGGWGVQETQYF.

The chain is built from TRBV11-2 and TRBJ2-5; unclear D gene. Looked up from germline, CDR1 is SGHAT and CDR2 is FQNNGV. V lost 3 bases and J lost 5, with 10 bases in between. There are 13 residues in the CDR3. Here the CDR3 reads CASSLAPVETQYF. CDR3 bases: TGTGCCAGCAGCTTGGCCCCCGTGGAGACCCAGTACTTC.

The rearrangement links TRBV6-5 to TRBJ2-1; 11 nucleotides match TRBD2. J was trimmed by 7 bases and V by 2 bases; bases with no gene match: 7. Per germline, CDR1 MNHEY and CDR2 SVGAGI. The CDR3 runs 16 residues. The CDR3 nucleotides read TGTGCCAGCAGTTACACAACTAGCGGGGGCCCTAATGAGCAGTTCTTC. Its protein product is CASSYTTSGGPNEQFF.

This chain uses TRBV15 with TRBJ1-5; no firm D call. Germline V gene sequence: CDR1 LNHNV, CDR2 YYDKDF (reference sequence). There are 14 residues in the CDR3. V lost 1 base and J lost 3, with 7 bases in between. The CDR3 coding sequence is TGTGCCACCAGCAGAGTCAGAAACAATCAGCCCCAGCATTTT. It translates to CATSRVRNNQPQHF. The full variable domain, with the rest looked up from reference TRBV15 and TRBJ1-5, is DAMVIQNPRYQVTQFGKPVTLSCSQTLNHNVMYWYQQKSSQAPKLLFHYYDKDFNNEADTPDNFQSRRPNTSFCFLDIRSPGLGDTAMYLCATSRVRNNQPQHFGDGTRLSIL.

The CDR3, as DNA: TGTGCCAGTAGTATTAGTGGACAGGGGGAGGGCGAGCAGTACTTC. It translates to CASSISGQGEGEQYF. The V gene is TRBV19, the J gene TRBJ2-7, with TRBD1 matching over 10 bases. Germline CDR1 is LNHDA and CDR2 is SQIVND (reference sequence). The CDR3 is 15 residues long. With V trimmed by 3 bases and J by 6 bases, 8 bases remained unmatched.

The gene calls are TRBV6-1 and TRBJ2-2; 8 bases are shared with TRBD2. J was trimmed by 6 bases and V by 5 bases; bases with no gene match: 8. CDR1 is MNHNS and CDR2 is SASEGT in the germline V gene. This CDR3 spans 15 amino acids. CDR3 sequence: CASSSGGAGAGELFF. The CDR3 region has the DNA TGTGCCAGCAGTTCGGGGGGGGCTGGAGCCGGGGAGCTGTTTTTT.

This sequence joins TRBV5-1 and TRBJ2-3; D gene ambiguous. The CDR3 consists of 11 residues. V was shortened by 4 bases and J by 5 bases, with 5 bases between the two germline ends. CDR1 is SGHRS, CDR2 YFSETQ, per germline. This CDR3 reads CASSIRDTQYF. The CDR3 DNA follows: TGCGCCAGCAGCATCAGAGATACGCAGTATTTT.

The CDR3 nucleotides are TGCGCCAGCAGCTTGATAGGGACTAGCGGGGGAGGAGAGACCCAGTACTTC. It is translated as CASSLIGTSGGGETQYF. The chain carries TRBV5-1 and TRBJ2-5; 14 nucleotides agree with TRBD2. The CDR3 totals 17 residues. V was pared by 1 base and J by 4 bases, with 6 bases of the junction left unmatched. Germline V gene data show CDR1 as SGHRS and CDR2 as YFSETQ.

The chain recombines TRBV20-1 with TRBJ1-1, with unresolved D. Germline CDR1 and CDR2: DFQATT and SNEGSKA (reference sequence). The CDR3 consists of 11 residues. Trimming removed 6 bases at V and 5 bases at J, with 10 bases between. The CDR3, as DNA: TGCAGTGCCCCCCGGGGAACTGAAGCTTTCTTT. This codes for CSAPRGTEAFF.

This sequence joins TRBV5-1 and TRBJ1-1; TRBD1 matches 9 bases. After removal of 2 bases from V and 1 base from J, the junction contained 3 bases not matched to a gene. The CDR3 loop spans 15 amino acids. Germline V CDR1 and CDR2: SGHRS, YFSETQ. CDR3 sequence reads: CASSLQGAGNTEAFF. CDR3 in DNA: TGCGCCAGCAGCTTACAGGGGGCCGGGAACACTGAAGCTTTCTTT.

V is TRBV5-4 and J is TRBJ2-3, with 16 bases fitting TRBD2. This CDR3 region has 17 residues. CDR1 SGHNT and CDR2 YYREEE come from the germline V gene (reference sequence). V shed 3 bases and J 6 bases; nucleotides not matched to a gene: 7. In DNA, the CDR3 is TGTGCCAGCAGCTCCGGGACTAGCGGGGGGGCGGGGGATACGCAGTATTTT. It is translated as CASSSGTSGGAGDTQYF. The whole variable domain, remainder taken from reference TRBV5-4 and TRBJ2-3, is ETGVTQSPTHLIKTRGQQVTLRCSSQSGHNTVSWYQQALGQGPQFIFQYYREEENGRGNFPPRFSGLQFPNYSSELNVNALELDDSALYLCASSSGTSGGAGDTQYFGPGTRLTVL.

This chain joins TRBV7-6 and TRBJ1-1, with TRBD1 as a possible D gene (6 bases). Between the trimmed V and J ends, which lost 5 bases and 9 bases, there was a span of 34 bases. Germline-derived CDR1 and CDR2 are SGHVS and FNYEAQ. The CDR3 covers 19 residues. The CDR3 DNA follows: TGTGCCAGCAGCCGATTAGGTGGGGGGCTCCCCCGAATGGGGACTAAAGCTTTCTTT. It translates to CASSRLGGGLPRMGTKAFF.

The gene calls are TRBV5-1 and TRBJ1-2, with TRBD1 matching 8 bases. The J segment lost 2 bases and the V segment lost 3 bases, leaving 6 bases of the junction unmatched. The germline V gene encodes CDR1 SGHRS and CDR2 YFSETQ. This CDR3 region has 15 residues. The CDR3 is CASSSGQGQNYGYTF. DNA for the CDR3: TGCGCCAGCAGCTCAGGACAGGGCCAAAACTATGGCTACACCTTC.

V is TRBV29-1 and J is TRBJ2-2, with a tentative D call TRBD2 (5 bases). V shed 6 bases and J shed 0 bases, with 20 bases lying between them. CDR1 SQVTM and CDR2 ANQGSEA come from the germline V gene. The CDR3 length is 17 residues. The CDR3 loop is CSVGTRASFTNTGELFF. CDR3 bases: TGCAGCGTCGGAACGCGCGCTAGCTTTACGAACACCGGGGAGCTGTTTTTT.

The chain is built from TRBV11-3 and TRBJ2-1, with 9 bases matching TRBD2. Germline V gene lookup returns CDR1 SGHNT and CDR2 YENEEA. After removal of 8 bases from V and 9 bases from J, the junction contained 11 bases not matched to a gene. The CDR3 has 14 amino acids. The CDR3 here is CASLRAGGLGEQFF. CDR3 DNA sequence: TGTGCCAGCCTTAGGGCGGGGGGGCTGGGTGAGCAGTTCTTC.